Listed below are T cell receptor beta chains from one sample, sequenced in a study of graft-versus-host responses after intestinal transplantation. Measured with immunoSEQ multiplex PCR; TCRdb has only the in-frame clones, and not every one. The data contain some 22,000 clones, more than 90% of them singletons. The sample here was PBMCs, taken 38 to 40 days after intestinal transplant. These receptors all stem from a human patient who received an intestinal transplant, so some T cells may come from the graft donor. Both conserved end residues are trimmed from each CDR3. The order of the fields is clone size, V gene, CDR3 length, CDR3 protein. A row's size may be missing; if present it is once, few, many or a size class.

>NA|TRBV28|16
ASSLAGLLAGVTGELF
>NA|TRBV30|9
AWSEPSEAF
>NA|TRBV28|10
ASTGGREKLF
>few|TRBV19|14
ASSRISDRAKNIQY
>NA|TRBV14|14
ASSPAPGTGADTQY
>NA|TRBV19|13
ASSIVQGARQPQH
>NA|TRBV7-3|13
ASSPDGGGSYEQY
>NA|TRBV6-5|13
ASSYSTGVYNEQF
>NA|TRBV4-3|14
ASSQDAVLGAYEQY
>NA|TRBV5-6|9
ASSFTDEQY
>NA|TRBV4-1|14
ASSQRGLAIGYEQY
>NA|TRBV4-3|14
ASSQEGGDWSYTQY
>NA|TRBV11-2|12
ASSLTGTGNTIY
>once|TRBV5-5|11
ASSFTGVYGYT
>NA|TRBV12-5|10
ASGRSETATF
>NA|TRBV9|11
ASSSSSRNEQF
>NA|TRBV4-3|11
ASSQDPTTTRN
>NA|TRBV28|12
ASSLYTALSEQF
>few|TRBV5-1|12
ASSAGGNYNEQF
>NA|TRBV4-3|14
ASSQDTSTCTGELF
>NA|TRBV2|14
ASVRQTWEVSYEQY
>NA|TRBV28|11
ASSLREPYEQY
>NA|TRBV7-7|13
ASSFGTRQSDEQF